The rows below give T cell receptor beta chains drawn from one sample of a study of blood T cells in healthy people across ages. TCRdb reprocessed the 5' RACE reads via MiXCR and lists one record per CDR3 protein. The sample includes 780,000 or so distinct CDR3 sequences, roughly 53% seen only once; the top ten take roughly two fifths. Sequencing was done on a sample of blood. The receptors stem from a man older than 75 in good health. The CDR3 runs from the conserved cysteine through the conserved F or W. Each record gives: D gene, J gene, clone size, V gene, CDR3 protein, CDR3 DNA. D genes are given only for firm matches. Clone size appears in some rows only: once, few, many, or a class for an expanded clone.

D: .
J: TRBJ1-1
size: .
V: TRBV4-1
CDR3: CASSQVGVRIGGAGEAFF
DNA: TGCGCCAGCAGCCAAGTAGGGGTGAGGATAGGGGGGGCCGGAGAAGCTTTCTTT

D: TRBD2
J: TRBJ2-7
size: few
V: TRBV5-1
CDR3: CASSREGTGSSYEQYF
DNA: TGCGCCAGCAGTCGGGAGGGTACGGGAAGCTCCTACGAGCAGTACTTC

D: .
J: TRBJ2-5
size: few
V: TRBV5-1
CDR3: CASSLDFNLETQYF
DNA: TGCGCCAGCAGCTTGGACTTTAATCTAGAGACCCAGTACTTC

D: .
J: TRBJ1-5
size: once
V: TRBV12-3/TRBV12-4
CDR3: CASSLGQTYSNQPQHF
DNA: TGTGCCAGCAGTTTAGGGCAGACCTATAGCAATCAGCCCCAGCATTTT

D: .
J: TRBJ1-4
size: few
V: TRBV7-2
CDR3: CASSPLSLGFEQLFF
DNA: TGTGCCAGCAGCCCGCTGTCCCTTGGGTTTGAGCAACTGTTTTTT

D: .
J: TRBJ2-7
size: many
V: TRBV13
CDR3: CASSLKPQEAYEQYF
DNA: TGTGCCAGCAGCTTAAAGCCACAAGAGGCCTACGAGCAGTACTTC

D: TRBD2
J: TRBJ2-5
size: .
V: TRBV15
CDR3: CATSILAASYNEQYF
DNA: TGTGCCACCAGCATACTAGCGGCCTCGTACAATGAGCAGTACTTC

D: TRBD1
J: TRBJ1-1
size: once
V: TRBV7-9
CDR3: CASSPRDRARTEAFF
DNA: TGTGCCAGCAGCCCGCGGGACAGGGCGAGAACTGAAGCTTTCTTT

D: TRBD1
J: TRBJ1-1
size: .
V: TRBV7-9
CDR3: CASSRDRTNTEAFF
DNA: TGTGCCAGCAGTCGGGACAGGACGAACACTGAAGCTTTCTTT

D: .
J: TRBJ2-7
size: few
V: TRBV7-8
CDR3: CASSLARRGYEQYF
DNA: TGTGCCAGCAGCTTAGCGCGTAGGGGCTACGAGCAGTACTTC

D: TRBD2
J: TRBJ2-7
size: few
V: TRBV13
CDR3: CASHPAGGPYEQYF
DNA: TGTGCCAGCCACCCAGCGGGAGGCCCCTACGAGCAGTACTTC

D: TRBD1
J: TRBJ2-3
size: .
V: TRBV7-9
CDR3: CASSPTGYPDTQYF
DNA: TGTGCCAGCAGCCCGACAGGGTATCCAGATACGCAGTATTTT

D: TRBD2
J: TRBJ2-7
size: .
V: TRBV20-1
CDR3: CSARPGLGLETQNF
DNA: TGCAGTGCTAGACCGGGACTAGGACTAGAGACCCAGAACTTC

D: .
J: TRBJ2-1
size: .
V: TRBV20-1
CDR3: CSAPGILGGGEQFF
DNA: TGCAGTGCCCCCGGCATCTTAGGAGGGGGGGAGCAGTTCTTC

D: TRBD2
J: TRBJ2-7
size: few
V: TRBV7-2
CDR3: CASSFPGLAGGRLPYEQYF
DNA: TGTGCCAGCAGCTTTCCGGGACTAGCGGGAGGGAGGCTGCCTTACGAGCAGTACTTC

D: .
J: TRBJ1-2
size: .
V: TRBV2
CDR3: CASSPNPSANYGCTF
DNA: TGTGCCAGCAGCCCAAACCCATCTGCTAACTATGGCTGCACCTTC

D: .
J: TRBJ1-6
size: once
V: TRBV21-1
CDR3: CAGSKTPLDVSSYNSPLHF
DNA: TGTGCCGGCAGCAAAACCCCGCTGGACGTTAGCTCCTATAATTCACCCCTCCACTTT

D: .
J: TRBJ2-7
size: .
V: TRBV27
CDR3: CASSVGQGLYEQYF
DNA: TGTGCCAGCAGTGTAGGGCAGGGACTCTACGAGCAGTACTTC

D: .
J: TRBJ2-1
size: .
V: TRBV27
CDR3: CASSVYGYNEQFF
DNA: TGCGCCAGCAGTGTATACGGCTACAATGAGCAGTTCTTC

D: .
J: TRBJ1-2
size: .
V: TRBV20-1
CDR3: CSALAGVLDYTF
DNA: TGCAGTGCCCTAGCGGGGGTTTTGGACTACACCTTC

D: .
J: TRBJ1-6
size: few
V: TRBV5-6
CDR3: CASSRQRYKSHHF
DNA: TGTGCCAGCAGCCGCCAAAGGTACAAGAGCCACCACTTT

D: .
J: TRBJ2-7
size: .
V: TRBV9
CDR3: CASAQNQGSVYEQYF
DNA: TGTGCCAGCGCCCAAAACCAGGGCAGCGTCTACGAGCAGTACTTC

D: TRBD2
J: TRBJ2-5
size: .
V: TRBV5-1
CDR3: CASSSSGTSGVGETQYF
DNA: TGCGCCAGCAGCTCGTCCGGGACTAGCGGGGTAGGAGAGACCCAGTACTTC

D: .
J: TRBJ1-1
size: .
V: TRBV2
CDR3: CASTGRVAEAFF
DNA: TGTGCCAGCACTGGGAGGGTGGCTGAAGCTTTCTTT

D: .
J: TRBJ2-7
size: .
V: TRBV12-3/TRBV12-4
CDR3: CASSDPSYEQYF
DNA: TGTGCCAGCAGTGATCCCTCCTACGAGCAGTACTTC

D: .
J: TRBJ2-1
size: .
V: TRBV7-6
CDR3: CASSLATAEQFF
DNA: TGTGCCAGCAGCTTAGCTACGGCGGAGCAGTTCTTC

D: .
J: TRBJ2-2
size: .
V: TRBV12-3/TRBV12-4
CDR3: CASILWGTGNTGELFF
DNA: TGTGCCAGCATCCTCTGGGGGACCGGGAACACCGGGGAGCTGTTTTTT

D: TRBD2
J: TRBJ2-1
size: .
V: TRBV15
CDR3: CATSRDSLASGWLNNEQFF
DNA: TGTGCCACCAGCAGAGATTCCCTCGCTAGCGGGTGGTTAAACAATGAGCAGTTCTTC

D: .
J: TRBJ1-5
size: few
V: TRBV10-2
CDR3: CASNDRSNQPQHF
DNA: TGCGCCAGCAATGACAGGTCCAATCAGCCCCAGCATTTT

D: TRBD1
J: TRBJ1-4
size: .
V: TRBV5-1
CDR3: CASSLEPRTGSEKLFF
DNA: TGCGCCAGCAGCTTGGAACCGCGGACAGGTAGTGAAAAACTGTTTTTT

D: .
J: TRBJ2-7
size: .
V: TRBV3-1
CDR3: CASSPFADEGEQYF
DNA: TGTGCCAGCAGCCCATTCGCCGACGAGGGGGAGCAGTACTTC

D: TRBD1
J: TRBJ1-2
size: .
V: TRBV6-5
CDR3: CASSYLVGQGGYGYTF
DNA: TGTGCCAGCAGTTACTTGGTGGGACAGGGGGGCTATGGCTACACCTTC

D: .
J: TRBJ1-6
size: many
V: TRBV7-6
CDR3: CASSLDGNSPLHF
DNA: TGTGCCAGCAGCTTAGACGGCAATTCACCCCTCCACTTT

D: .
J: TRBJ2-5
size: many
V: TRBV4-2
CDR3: CASSPFEMALQETQYF
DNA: TGTGCCAGCAGCCCTTTTGAGATGGCTCTCCAAGAGACCCAGTACTTC

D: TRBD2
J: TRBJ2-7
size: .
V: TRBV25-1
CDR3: CASSEYAGGPSEQYF
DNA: TGTGCCAGCAGTGAATATGCGGGAGGGCCCTCCGAGCAGTACTTC

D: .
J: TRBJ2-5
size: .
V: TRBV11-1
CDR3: CASSLADDRYNEQYF
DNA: TGTGCCAGCAGCTTAGCAGACGACAGATACAATGAGCAGTACTTC

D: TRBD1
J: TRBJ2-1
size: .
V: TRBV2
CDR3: CASNRQGAGNEQFF
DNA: TGTGCCAGCAACCGACAGGGGGCAGGAAATGAGCAGTTCTTC

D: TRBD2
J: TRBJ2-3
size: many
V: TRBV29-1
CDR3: CSVAKGLAGGDTQYF
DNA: TGCAGCGTCGCCAAGGGCCTAGCGGGCGGGGATACGCAGTATTTT

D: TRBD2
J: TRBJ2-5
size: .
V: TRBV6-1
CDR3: CANSGSRQETQYF
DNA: TGTGCCAACAGCGGGAGTAGGCAAGAGACCCAGTACTTC

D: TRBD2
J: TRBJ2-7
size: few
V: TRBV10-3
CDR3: CAISQPGGSSYEQYF
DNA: TGTGCCATCAGTCAACCGGGGGGGAGCTCCTACGAGCAGTACTTC

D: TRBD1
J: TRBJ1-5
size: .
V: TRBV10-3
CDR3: CAISGTGTGEPQHF
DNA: TGTGCCATCAGCGGAACAGGGACAGGGGAGCCCCAGCATTTT

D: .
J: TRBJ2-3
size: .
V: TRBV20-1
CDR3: CSARVGIRTDTQYF
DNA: TGCAGTGCTAGAGTTGGAATTCGCACAGATACGCAGTATTTT

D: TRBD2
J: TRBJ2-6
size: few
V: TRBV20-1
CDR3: CSAGGLAGVKSGANVLTF
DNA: TGCAGTGCTGGCGGGCTAGCGGGAGTTAAATCTGGGGCCAACGTCCTGACTTTC

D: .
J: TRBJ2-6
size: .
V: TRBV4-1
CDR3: CASSQEGRPGANVLTF
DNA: TGCGCCAGCAGCCAAGAGGGAAGACCTGGGGCCAACGTCCTGACTTTC

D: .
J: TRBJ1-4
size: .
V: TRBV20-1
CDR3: CSASIRDKLFF
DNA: TGCAGTGCTAGTATCAGGGATAAACTGTTTTTT

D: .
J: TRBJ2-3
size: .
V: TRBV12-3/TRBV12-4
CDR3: CASSFRVGGPDTQYF
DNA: TGTGCCAGCAGTTTCCGGGTGGGAGGTCCTGATACGCAGTATTTT

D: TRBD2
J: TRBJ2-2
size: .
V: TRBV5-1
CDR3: CASSSTGLAGTNTGELFF
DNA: TGCGCCAGCAGCTCGACGGGACTAGCGGGGACGAACACCGGGGAGCTGTTTTTT

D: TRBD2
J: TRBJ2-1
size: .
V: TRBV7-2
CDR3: CASSLVGTSGNNEQFF
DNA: TGTGCCAGCAGCTTAGTCGGGACTAGCGGAAACAATGAGCAGTTCTTC

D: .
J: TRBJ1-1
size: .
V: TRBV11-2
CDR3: CASTHQSGRNTEAFF
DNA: TGTGCCAGCACCCACCAAAGTGGTCGGAACACTGAAGCTTTCTTT